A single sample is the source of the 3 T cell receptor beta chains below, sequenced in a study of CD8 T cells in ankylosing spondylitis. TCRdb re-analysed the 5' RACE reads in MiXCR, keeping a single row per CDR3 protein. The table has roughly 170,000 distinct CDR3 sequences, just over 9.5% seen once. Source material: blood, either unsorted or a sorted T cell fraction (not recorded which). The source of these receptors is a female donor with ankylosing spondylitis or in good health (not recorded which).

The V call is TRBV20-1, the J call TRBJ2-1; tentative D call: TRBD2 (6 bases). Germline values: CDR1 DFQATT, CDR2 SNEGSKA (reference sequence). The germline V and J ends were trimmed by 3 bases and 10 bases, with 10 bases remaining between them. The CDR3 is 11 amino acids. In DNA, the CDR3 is TGCAGTGCTAGGGCGGGAATCGAGCAGTTCTTC. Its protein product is CSARAGIEQFF.

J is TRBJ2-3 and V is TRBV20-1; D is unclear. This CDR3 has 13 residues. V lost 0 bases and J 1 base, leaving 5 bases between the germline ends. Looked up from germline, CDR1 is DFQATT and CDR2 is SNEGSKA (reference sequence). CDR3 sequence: CSARDLGTDTQYF. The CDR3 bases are TGCAGTGCTAGAGATCTGGGCACAGATACGCAGTATTTT.

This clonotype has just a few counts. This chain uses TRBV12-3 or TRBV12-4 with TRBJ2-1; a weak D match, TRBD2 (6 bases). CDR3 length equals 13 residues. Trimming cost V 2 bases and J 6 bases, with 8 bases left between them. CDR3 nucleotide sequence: TGTGCCAGCAGTTTACTCGGGGGCAATGAGCAGTTCTTC. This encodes CASSLLGGNEQFF.